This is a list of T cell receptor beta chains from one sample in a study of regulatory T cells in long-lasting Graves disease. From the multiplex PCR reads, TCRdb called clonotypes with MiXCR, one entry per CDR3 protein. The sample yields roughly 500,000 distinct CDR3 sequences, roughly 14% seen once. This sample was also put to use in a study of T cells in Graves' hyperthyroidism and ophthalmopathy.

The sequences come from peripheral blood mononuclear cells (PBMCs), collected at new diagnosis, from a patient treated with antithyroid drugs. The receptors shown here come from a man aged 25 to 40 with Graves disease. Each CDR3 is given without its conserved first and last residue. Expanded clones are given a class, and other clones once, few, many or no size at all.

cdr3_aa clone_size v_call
ASTFGGTEAF many TRBV12-3/TRBV12-4
SARDVGGGETEAF many TRBV20-1
ASSFPGDHGYT many TRBV12-3/TRBV12-4
AGGEAGEQY few TRBV10-2
SASQGLTRWGEQY . TRBV20-1
ASSVNPTGANQPQH few TRBV27
SVGNSPGYT . TRBV29-1
ASSLDRWERGTGELF many TRBV12-3/TRBV12-4
ASAGTSAPDTQY many TRBV2
ASSLWGVASTYNEQF many TRBV7-2
ASGEVLQPQH many TRBV2
AGSQVGDTQY once TRBV3-1
SARRQGPYNEQF many TRBV20-1
AEGLAGVNEQF many TRBV2
ASSEVGSYEQY many TRBV19
ASSPSRGGLLTQY few TRBV27
ASSLGELYEQY many TRBV5-1
ASSLAMYEVPTYEQY few TRBV7-8
AIKPRDNLNYGYT few TRBV10-3
ASSGLGNTGELF . TRBV6-4
AISSPGTSGEQF few TRBV10-3
ATQTGMNTEAF many TRBV2
ASSLSLGTTYNEQF many TRBV7-2
AKTGDNSPLH few TRBV12-3/TRBV12-4
ASGFPLDPYRS few TRBV12-5
ASSLAGVMETQY many TRBV7-7
ASSGDRVRQPQH many TRBV2
SVRGAQLERRNIQY . TRBV29-1
AWSVGGGPGNTIY . TRBV30
ASGRDRAYEQY many TRBV27
ASMMGPASGANVLT few TRBV27
ASSIGGASYGYT few TRBV19
ASSLGLGGVAKNIQY few TRBV27
ASSPGRLSYNEQF many TRBV7-8
SAGDRSNEKLF many TRBV29-1
ASSESLGNQPQH many TRBV6-2/TRBV6-3
ASSPGRGGSKYEQF many TRBV5-1
ASSDAGLVFTGELF . TRBV25-1
ASSLEQGVWETQY . TRBV7-9
SVEASSPWGQREGPETQY many TRBV29-1
ASSQGTDPLEPQH few TRBV5-1
ASSPPRLAGGWAKNIQY few TRBV18
SASGTGSAGTGEQF many TRBV20-1
ASSEGVGELYGYT few TRBV10-2
ASSPRPGSTEAF many TRBV11-2
AIPGSELSNQPQH many TRBV6-1
SVAGTENTEAF many TRBV29-1